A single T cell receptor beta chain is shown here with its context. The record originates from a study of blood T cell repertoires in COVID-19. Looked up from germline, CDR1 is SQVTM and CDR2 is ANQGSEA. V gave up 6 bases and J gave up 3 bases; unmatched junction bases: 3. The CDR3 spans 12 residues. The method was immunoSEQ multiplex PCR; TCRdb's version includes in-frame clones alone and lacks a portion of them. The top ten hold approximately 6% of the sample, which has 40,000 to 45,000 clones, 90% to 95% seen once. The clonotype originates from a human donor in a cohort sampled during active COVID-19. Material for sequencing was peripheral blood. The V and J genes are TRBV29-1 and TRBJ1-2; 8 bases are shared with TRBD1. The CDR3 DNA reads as TGCAGCGTGGACAGGGAAGACTATGGCTACACCTTC. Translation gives CSVDREDYGYTF.